This entry concerns a single T cell receptor beta chain. Its antigen is unknown. Possible read error: a much larger clone is one base away. The data derive from a study of tumor-infiltrating lymphocytes in primary liver carcinoma. The template, approximately 500 ng total RNA, yielded TCR beta cDNA made with a constant-region primer. Employing slightly modified ARM-PCR, three nested multiplex PCR rounds were run, and these gave rise to the TCR beta libraries. Forward primers for TRBV1-TRBV30 and a C-beta reverse primer served the first two PCR rounds, at around 11 cycles each. TCRdb itself ran the multiplex PCR reads through MiXCR, one entry per CDR3 protein. The sample yields 300,000 to 400,000 distinct CDR3 sequences, 65% seen once. Study conclusions and caveats: For tumor-adjacent and tumor-blood pairs, overlap was less than that seen for tumor region pairs.

V was pared by 1 base and J by 4 bases, with 16 bases between. Germline CDR1 is MNHEY and CDR2 is SVGAGI. The CDR3 extends over 16 amino acids. Blood RNA came from unsorted whole blood; germline DNA was also extracted. The sequence derives from a man aged 35-49 years with primary liver carcinoma and hepatitis B virus infection. This sequence joins TRBV6-5 and TRBJ2-5, with D uncertain. Specimen: peripheral blood. CDR3 DNA: TGTGCCAGCAGTTACTTACCCGCCAGGAACCGAGAGACCCAGTACTTC. Translated, it gives CASSYLPARNRETQYF.